Below are 27 T cell receptor beta chains sequenced from a single sample in a study of STAT3 mutations in large granular lymphocyte leukemia (dated by TCRdb to between 2017 and 2020). Overall study results and their limits: At least one immunodominant TCRbeta clonotype was present in every T-LGLL patient, and multiple immunodominant subclonotypes appeared in about half of the T-LGLL patients.

These receptors have no known antigen. To prepare the library, the immunoSEQ multiplex PCR assay was applied. What TCRdb holds here is the immuneACCESS table cut down to in-frame rearrangements. Part of the clones is not present; checked against another copy, under half of the missing clones reflect an unresolved V gene, and the others are unexplained. The table for this sample lists 37,000 or so clones; roughly 90% of them were counted only once. The top ten clonotypes cover around 0.44% of the sample. The specimen sequenced was PBMCs. The receptors were sampled from a human donor with T large granular lymphocyte leukemia. Some clones in this sample may be carry-over from other donors' samples.

This chain connects TRBV27 to TRBJ1-5; D unclear. CDR3 length: 13 amino acids. Looked up from germline, CDR1 is MNHEY and CDR2 is SMNVEV (reference sequence). The V gene lost 4 bases and the J gene lost 7 bases, with 11 bases spanning the gap. In DNA, the CDR3 is TGTGCCAGCAGTTCCGCCCCTTGGCAGCCCCAGCATTTT. Translated: CASSSAPWQPQHF.

This clone was counted a single time. This rearrangement joins TRBV5-1 to TRBJ2-7; 13 bases align to TRBD2. Germline lookup yields CDR1 SGHRS and CDR2 YFSETQ. The CDR3 loop spans 16 amino acids. The V and J ends lost 4 bases and 1 base, in that order; junction bases with no gene match: 5. Written as DNA, the CDR3 is TGCGCCAGCAGCCCGGAGGGACTAGCGGGGTCCTACGAGCAGTACGTC. Translation: CASSPEGLAGSYEQYV.

The chain has TRBV20-1 and TRBJ2-3, with TRBD2 as a possible D gene (6 bases). Trimming removed 3 bases at V and 7 bases at J, with 8 bases between. This CDR3 region has 11 residues. Per germline, CDR1 DFQATT and CDR2 SNEGSKA (reference sequence). CDR3 coding DNA: TGCAGTGCTAGGGGGGGTTATACGCAGTATTTT. Translation gives CSARGGYTQYF.

This clone came up a few times. The gene calls are TRBV18 and TRBJ2-3, with 8 bases identical to TRBD1. The CDR3 extends over 14 amino acids. Germline values: CDR1 KGHSH, CDR2 LQKENI. The V gene end was trimmed by 6 bases and the J gene end by 6 bases; junction bases not matched to a gene: 8. This CDR3 is CASSPQGALDTQYF. Written as DNA, the CDR3 is TGTGCCAGCTCCCCTCAGGGGGCGCTGGATACGCAGTATTTT.

The V call is TRBV6-5, the J call TRBJ1-5; 7 nucleotides agree with TRBD1. This CDR3 has 14 residues. CDR1 MNHEY and CDR2 SVGAGI come from the germline V gene. With V trimmed by 5 bases and J by 4 bases, 5 bases remained unmatched. The chain's CDR3 is CASSRGQTNQPQHF. CDR3 DNA sequence: TGTGCCAGCAGTAGGGGACAGACGAATCAGCCCCAGCATTTT.

V usage is TRBV29-1 and J usage is TRBJ1-2; perhaps TRBD1 as D (5 bases). Germline V gene sequence: CDR1 SQVTM, CDR2 ANQGSEA. The CDR3 is 14 amino acids. Trimming left V 0 bases short and J 8 bases short, with 16 bases between. The CDR3 here is CSVEDVGGGFGYTF. The CDR3 DNA follows: TGCAGCGTTGAAGACGTCGGGGGGGGGTTCGGCTACACCTTC.

This chain uses TRBV4-3 with TRBJ1-1; D unresolved. Trimming pared 0 bases from V and 1 base from J, leaving 6 bases between. There are 14 residues in the CDR3. From germline, CDR1 is LGHNA and CDR2 YSLEER. The CDR3, as DNA: TGCGCCAGCAGCCAAGATCCCCGGAACACTGAAGCTTTCTTT. It translates to CASSQDPRNTEAFF.

The V gene is TRBV7-8, the J gene TRBJ1-2, with TRBD1 identical over 8 bases. With V trimmed by 6 bases and J by 7 bases, 10 bases remained unmatched. Looked up from germline, CDR1 is SGHVS and CDR2 is FQNEAQ. This CDR3 is built from 14 residues. This chain's CDR3 is CASRGQGAYGGYTF. The DNA of the CDR3 is TGTGCCAGCAGGGGGCAGGGGGCGTATGGTGGCTACACCTTC.

The chain is built from TRBV27 and TRBJ2-1, with D maybe TRBD1 (5 bases). CDR3 size: 16 residues. With 6 bases removed from V and 7 bases from J, the gap between germline ends came to 22 bases. The germline gives CDR1 MNHEY, CDR2 SMNVEV (reference sequence). In DNA form, the CDR3 reads TGTGCCAGCAGCCCTGGGCCTAGGGGTAGTTGGAATGAGCAGTTCTTC. Amino acids: CASSPGPRGSWNEQFF.

V gene TRBV5-1 combines with J gene TRBJ1-4; D not resolved. V dropped 0 bases and J dropped 0 bases, with 9 bases sitting between them. This CDR3 has 16 residues. Germline CDR1 reads SGHRS; CDR2 reads YFSETQ. The CDR3 sequence is CASSLARFATNEKLFF. The CDR3 coding sequence is TGCGCCAGCAGCTTGGCTCGGTTTGCAACTAATGAAAAACTGTTTTTT.

The chain carries TRBV4-1 and TRBJ2-7; D is possibly TRBD2 (6 bases). The CDR3 sequence is 12 residues long. Germline V CDR1 and CDR2: MGHRA, YSYEKL. V lost 1 base and J lost 6, with 7 bases in between. This CDR3 reads CASSQVGGEQYF. CDR3 nucleotides: TGCGCCAGCAGCCAAGTGGGAGGCGAGCAGTACTTC.

The chain couples TRBV5-4 to TRBJ1-2, with D perhaps matching TRBD1 (5 bases). Germline V gives CDR1 SGHNT, CDR2 YYREEE (reference sequence). The CDR3 extends over 13 amino acids. Trimming removed 4 bases from V and 0 bases from J, with 7 bases in between. CDR3 in DNA: TGTGCCAGCAGCCCAGGGCCTAACTATGGCTACACCTTC. Translated, it gives CASSPGPNYGYTF.

CDR3 sequence (DNA): TGTGCCAGCAGCTTCGGACAGGGGGATTCACCCCTCCACTTT. Translation gives CASSFGQGDSPLHF. The V call is TRBV5-6, the J call TRBJ1-6; TRBD1 matches at 10 bases. The CDR3 length is 14 residues. Germline loops: CDR1 SGHDT, CDR2 YYEEEE. The V segment lost 2 bases and the J segment 8 bases; nucleotides outside the gene matches: 1.

The CDR3 nucleotides are TGTGCCAGCAGCCGAGATCCAGGACAGGCTTCCTACGAGCAGTACGTC. This encodes CASSRDPGQASYEQYV. The chain is built from TRBV5-4 and TRBJ2-7, with 7 positions matching TRBD1. CDR1 and CDR2 (germline): SGHNT, YYREEE (reference sequence). This CDR3 spans 16 amino acids. V trimming: 4 bases; J trimming: 1 base; junction bases outside the gene matches: 11.

This clone was picked up a small number of times. The gene calls are TRBV4-1 and TRBJ1-5; D ambiguous. CDR3 length: 15 amino acids. Germline V gene sequence: CDR1 MGHRA, CDR2 YSYEKL. Trimming took 2 bases from V and 1 from J, leaving 9 bases between them. The CDR3 region is CASSQHPSSNQPQHF. The CDR3, as DNA: TGCGCCAGCAGCCAACACCCTAGCAGCAATCAGCCCCAGCATTTT.

J is TRBJ2-7 and V is TRBV6-5, with a weak D call TRBD1 (5 bases). This CDR3 has 14 residues. Germline assignment: CDR1 MNHEY and CDR2 SVGAGI. Trimming took 10 bases from V and 3 from J, leaving 19 bases between them. The CDR3: CATWGGAPVYEQYF. DNA of the CDR3: TGTGCCACCTGGGGTGGGGCGCCGGTCTACGAGCAGTACTTC.

The chain is built from TRBV6-5 and TRBJ2-7; 11 bases match TRBD2. Germline V gene lookup returns CDR1 MNHEY and CDR2 SVGAGI. Losses at the gene ends were 6 bases for V and 4 bases for J; bases not matched to a gene: 5. This CDR3 spans 14 amino acids. The CDR3 sequence is CASRPSGGKYEQYF. The CDR3 DNA follows: TGTGCCAGCAGACCTAGCGGGGGGAAATACGAGCAGTACTTC.

This clone was seen once. The chain joins TRBV2 to TRBJ1-2; 7 bases are a match to TRBD1. CDR3 length: 14 amino acids. Germline trimming cut 8 bases from V and 4 bases from J; bases unmatched to any gene: 10. The germline V gene has CDR1 SNHLY and CDR2 FYNNEI. Here the CDR3 DNA reads TGTGCCAGCCTCTTAGGGAGGGGGCTCTATGGCTACACCTTC. This translates into CASLLGRGLYGYTF.

This chain connects TRBV5-4 to TRBJ2-2; D call uncertain. V lost 4 bases and J lost 2, with 12 bases in between. The V gene's germline CDR1 is SGHNT and CDR2 YYREEE (reference sequence). The CDR3 length is 15 residues. The CDR3, as DNA: TGTGCCAGCAGCAAGACGGGCCGCAACACCGGGGAGCTGTTTTTT. This translates into CASSKTGRNTGELFF.

The V call is TRBV7-2, the J call TRBJ2-1, with D possibly TRBD1 on 7 matching bases. Trimming cost V 8 bases and J 4 bases, with 18 bases left between them. There are 15 residues in the CDR3. In germline, CDR1 is SGHTA, CDR2 FQGNSA. CDR3 sequence: CASRPQGGGYNEQFF. The CDR3 coding sequence is TGTGCCAGCCGACCTCAGGGGGGCGGGTACAATGAGCAGTTCTTC.

The rearrangement links TRBV19 to TRBJ2-3; tentatively, D is TRBD2 (5 bases). The CDR3 loop spans 13 amino acids. V was trimmed by 9 bases and J by 0 bases, leaving 10 bases between them. The germline V gene encodes CDR1 LNHDA and CDR2 SQIVND (reference sequence). The CDR3 reads CASGIISTDTQYF. As DNA, the CDR3 is TGTGCCAGCGGGATAATTAGCACAGATACGCAGTATTTT.

The chain is built from TRBV7-9 and TRBJ1-1; D remains ambiguous. This CDR3 has 12 residues. Germline-derived CDR1 and CDR2 are SEHNR and FQNEAQ (reference sequence). V was shortened by 6 bases and J by 1 base, with 6 bases between the two germline ends. The CDR3 coding sequence is TGTGCCAGCAGTTTGGAGAACACTGAAGCTTTCTTT. As protein: CASSLENTEAFF.

The gene calls are TRBV7-9 and TRBJ1-3; D is ambiguous. The V end was cut by 5 bases, the J end by 3 bases, with 11 bases between. The CDR3 runs 14 residues. The germline V gene has CDR1 SEHNR and CDR2 FQNEAQ (reference sequence). CDR3: CASSGGANGNTIYF. The CDR3 DNA is TGTGCCAGCAGCGGCGGCGCCAATGGAAACACCATATATTTT. The entire variable domain, with the rest obtained from reference TRBV7-9 and TRBJ1-3, is as follows: DTGVSQNPRHKITKRGQNVTFRCDPISEHNRLYWYRQTLGQGPEFLTYFQNEAQLEKSRLLSDRFSAERPKGSFSTLEIQRTEQGDSAMYLCASSGGANGNTIYFGEGSWLTVV.

This chain joins TRBV13 and TRBJ1-1; no reliable D call. Trimming cost V 4 bases and J 0 bases, with 12 bases left between them. Germline CDR1 PRHDT, CDR2 FYEKMQ (reference sequence). The length of the CDR3 is 15 residues. The DNA for the CDR3 is TGTGCCAGCAGCTCGAGACCTGGCCTGAACACTGAAGCTTTCTTT. Its translation is CASSSRPGLNTEAFF.

Written as DNA, the CDR3 is TGTGCCTGGAGTCCCTCCAAGGCCTACGAGCAGTACTTC. Translating it yields CAWSPSKAYEQYF. The chain combines TRBV30 with TRBJ2-7, with unresolved D. Trimming stripped 2 bases from V and 2 bases from J, with 10 bases between. CDR1 GTSNPN and CDR2 SVGIG come from the germline V gene (reference sequence). The CDR3 loop spans 13 amino acids. The full variable domain, completed using reference TRBV30 and TRBJ2-7, is SQTIHQWPATLVQPVGSPLSLECTVEGTSNPNLYWYRQAAGRGLQLLFYSVGIGQISSEVPQNLSASRPQDRQFILSSKKLLLSDSGFYLCAWSPSKAYEQYFGPGTRLTVT.

The V call is TRBV5-1, the J call TRBJ2-7; no reliable D call. With 0 bases removed from V and 3 bases from J, the gap between germline ends came to 7 bases. The CDR3 has 13 amino acids. Germline assignment: CDR1 SGHRS and CDR2 YFSETQ. The chain's CDR3 is CASSLGHDYEQYF. DNA for the CDR3: TGCGCCAGCAGCTTGGGACACGACTACGAGCAGTACTTC.

This rearrangement joins TRBV6-5 to TRBJ1-2, with D unresolved. CDR1 is MNHEY, CDR2 SVGAGI, per germline. With 0 bases removed from V and 4 bases from J, the gap between germline ends came to 15 bases. CDR3 size: 16 residues. The CDR3 DNA reads as TGTGCCAGCAGTTACTCGACGTGGGGTTCGCCCTATGGCTACACCTTC. Translation: CASSYSTWGSPYGYTF.